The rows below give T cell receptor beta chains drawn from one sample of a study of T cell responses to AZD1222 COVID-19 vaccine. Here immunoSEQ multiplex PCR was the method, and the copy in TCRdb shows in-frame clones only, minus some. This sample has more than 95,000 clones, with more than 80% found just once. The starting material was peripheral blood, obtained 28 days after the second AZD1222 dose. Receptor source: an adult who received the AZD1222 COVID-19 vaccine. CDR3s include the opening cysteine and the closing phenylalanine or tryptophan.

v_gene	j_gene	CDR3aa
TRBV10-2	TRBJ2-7	CASSEGGWGYEQYF
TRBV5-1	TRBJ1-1	CASSLSPDPAEAFF
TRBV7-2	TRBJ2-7	CASSLIGYEQYF
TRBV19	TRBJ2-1	CASSIYGNPYNEQFF
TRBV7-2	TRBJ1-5	CASSLLRNQPQHF
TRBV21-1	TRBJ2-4	CASSNPWGNRVVDKNIQYF
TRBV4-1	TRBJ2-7	CASSQDRGTSDEQYF
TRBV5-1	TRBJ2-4	CASSLAALSIQYF
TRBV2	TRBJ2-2	CASSEFQGLNTGELFF
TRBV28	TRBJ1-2	CASSWGTRGKSYGYTF
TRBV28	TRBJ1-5	CASSSRDRPSNQPQHF
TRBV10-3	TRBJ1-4	CAISDPTTNEKLFF
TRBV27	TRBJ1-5	CASSSWTGSNQPQHF
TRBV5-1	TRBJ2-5	CASSLGDIAGGQETQYF
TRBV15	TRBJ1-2	CATSRGPGTYGYTF
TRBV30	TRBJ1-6	CAWKKIGGLGSPLHF
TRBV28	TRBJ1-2	CASSFGEGYGYTF
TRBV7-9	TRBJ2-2	CASRYPLRLDTGELFF
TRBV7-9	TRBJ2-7	CASSLRWGLAGTISYEQYF
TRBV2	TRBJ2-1	CASSPGQAYNEQFF
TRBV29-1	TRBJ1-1	CSVVGIGTEAFF
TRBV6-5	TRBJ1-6	CASSYSRYQGNSPLHF
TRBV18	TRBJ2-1	CASSVLADYEQFF
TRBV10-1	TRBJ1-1	CASQLARGANTEAFF
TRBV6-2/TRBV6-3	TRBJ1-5	CASSYRPNQPQHF
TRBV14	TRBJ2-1	CASSQGYTGLLSYNEQFF
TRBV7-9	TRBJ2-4	CASSGGGEWNIQYF
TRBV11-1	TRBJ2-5	CASSFAGGVETQYF
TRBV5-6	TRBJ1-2	CASSWAAGYTF
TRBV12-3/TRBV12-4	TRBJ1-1	CASTKYGSEAFF
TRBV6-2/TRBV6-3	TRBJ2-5	CASSYGLGTQYF
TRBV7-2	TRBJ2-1	CASSPWAGSDNEQFF
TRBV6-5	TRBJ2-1	CASRSGLAYNEQFF
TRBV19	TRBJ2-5	CASRDRQGAFPPGYF
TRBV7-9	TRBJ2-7	CASSSQGGPYEQYF
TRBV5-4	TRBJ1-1	CASSGNRWDTEAFF
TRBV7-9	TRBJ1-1	CASSLEQGITEAFF
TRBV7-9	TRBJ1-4	CASSAPGHEGEKLFF
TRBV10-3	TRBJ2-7	CAIRGEGAEQYF
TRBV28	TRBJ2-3	CASSFLQKASTQYF
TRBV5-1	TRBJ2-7	CASSLATTPYEQYF
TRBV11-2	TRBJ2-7	CASSSILQGDSYEQYF
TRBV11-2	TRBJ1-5	CASSLTPRGPQHF